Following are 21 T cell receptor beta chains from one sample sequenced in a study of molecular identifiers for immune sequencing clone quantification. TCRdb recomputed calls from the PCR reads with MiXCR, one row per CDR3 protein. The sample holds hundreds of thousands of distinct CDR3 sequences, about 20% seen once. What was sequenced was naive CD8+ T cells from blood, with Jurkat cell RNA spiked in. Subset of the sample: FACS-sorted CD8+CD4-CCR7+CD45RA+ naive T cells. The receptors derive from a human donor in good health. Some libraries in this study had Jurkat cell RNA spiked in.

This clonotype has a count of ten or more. CDR3 in DNA: TGTGCCTGGTCTGACAGCTACGAGCAGTACTTC. Protein product: CAWSDSYEQYF. The chain links TRBV30 to TRBJ2-7; D perhaps matches TRBD1 (5 bases). Germline V lookup: CDR1 GTSNPN, CDR2 SVGIG (reference sequence). Trimming pared 5 bases from V and 3 bases from J, leaving 8 bases between. This CDR3 region has 11 residues.

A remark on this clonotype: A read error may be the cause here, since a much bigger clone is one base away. The CDR3 DNA sequence: TGTGCCAGCAGCGTAGGAGCTAATCAGGGGACTGAAGCTTTCTTT. As protein: CASSVGANQGTEAFF. This sequence joins TRBV9 and TRBJ1-1, with D perhaps matching TRBD1 (6 bases). The CDR3 extends over 15 amino acids. Per the germline V gene, CDR1 is SGDLS and CDR2 is YYNGEE. Trimming shortened V by 0 bases and J by 5 bases, and 14 bases separated the two germline ends.

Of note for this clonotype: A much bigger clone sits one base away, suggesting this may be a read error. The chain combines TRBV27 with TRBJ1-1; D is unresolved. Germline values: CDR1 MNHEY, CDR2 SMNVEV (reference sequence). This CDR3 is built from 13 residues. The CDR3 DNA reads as TGTGCCGGCAGTTCTTTTACGGACACTGAAGCTTTCTTT. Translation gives CAGSSFTDTEAFF.

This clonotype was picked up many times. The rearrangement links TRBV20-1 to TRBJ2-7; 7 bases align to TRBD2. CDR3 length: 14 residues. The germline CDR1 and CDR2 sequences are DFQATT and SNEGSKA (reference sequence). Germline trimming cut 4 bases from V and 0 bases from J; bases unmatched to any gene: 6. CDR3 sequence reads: CSATGTGGSYEQYF. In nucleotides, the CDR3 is TGCAGTGCTACGGGCACGGGAGGCTCCTACGAGCAGTACTTC.

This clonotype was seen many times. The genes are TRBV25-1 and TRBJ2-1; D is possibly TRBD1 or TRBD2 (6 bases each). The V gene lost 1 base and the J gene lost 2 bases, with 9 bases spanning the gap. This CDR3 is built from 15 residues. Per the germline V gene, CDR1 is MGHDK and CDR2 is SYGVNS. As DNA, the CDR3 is TGTGCCAGCAGTGAATTCGGGGGCGCCTACAATGAGCAGTTCTTC. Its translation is CASSEFGGAYNEQFF.

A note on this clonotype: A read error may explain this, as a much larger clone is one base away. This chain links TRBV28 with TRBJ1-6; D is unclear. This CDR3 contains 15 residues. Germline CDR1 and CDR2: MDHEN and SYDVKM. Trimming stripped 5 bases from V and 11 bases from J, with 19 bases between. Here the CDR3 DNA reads TGTGCCAGCAGTCCCTATCGCGGGGTCGGTCCACCCCTCCACTTT. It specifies CASSPYRGVGPPLHF.

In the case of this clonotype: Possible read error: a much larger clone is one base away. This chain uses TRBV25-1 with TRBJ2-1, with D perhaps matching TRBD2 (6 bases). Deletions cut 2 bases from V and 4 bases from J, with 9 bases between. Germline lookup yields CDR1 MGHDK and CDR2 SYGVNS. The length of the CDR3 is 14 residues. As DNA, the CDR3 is TGTGCCAGCAGTGAAACGGGGGTGTACAATGAGCAGTTCTTC. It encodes CASSETGVYNEQFF.

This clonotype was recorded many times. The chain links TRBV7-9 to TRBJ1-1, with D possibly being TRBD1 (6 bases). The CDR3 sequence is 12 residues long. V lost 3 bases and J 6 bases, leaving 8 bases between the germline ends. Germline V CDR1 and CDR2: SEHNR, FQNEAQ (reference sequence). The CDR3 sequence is CASSFGGPEAFF. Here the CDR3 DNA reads TGTGCCAGCAGCTTCGGGGGCCCTGAAGCTTTCTTT.

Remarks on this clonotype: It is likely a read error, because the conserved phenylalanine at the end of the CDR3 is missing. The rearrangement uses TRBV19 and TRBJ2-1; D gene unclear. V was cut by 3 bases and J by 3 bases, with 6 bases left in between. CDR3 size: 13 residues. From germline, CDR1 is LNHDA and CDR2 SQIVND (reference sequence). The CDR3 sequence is CASSILLYNEQFL. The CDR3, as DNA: TGTGCCAGTAGTATTCTCCTCTACAATGAGCAGTTCCTC.

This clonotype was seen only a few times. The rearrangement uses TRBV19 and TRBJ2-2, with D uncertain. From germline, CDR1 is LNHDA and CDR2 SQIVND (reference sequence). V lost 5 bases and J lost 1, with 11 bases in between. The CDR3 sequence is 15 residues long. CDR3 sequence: CASSPAQMNTGELFF. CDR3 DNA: TGTGCCAGTAGTCCGGCTCAGATGAACACCGGGGAGCTGTTTTTT.

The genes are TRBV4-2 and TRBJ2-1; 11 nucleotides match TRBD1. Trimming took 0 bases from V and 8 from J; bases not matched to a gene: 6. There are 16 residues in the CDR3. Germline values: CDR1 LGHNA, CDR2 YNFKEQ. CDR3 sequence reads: CASSQEVGQGADEQFF. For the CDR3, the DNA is TGTGCCAGCAGCCAAGAGGTTGGACAGGGGGCGGATGAGCAGTTCTTC.

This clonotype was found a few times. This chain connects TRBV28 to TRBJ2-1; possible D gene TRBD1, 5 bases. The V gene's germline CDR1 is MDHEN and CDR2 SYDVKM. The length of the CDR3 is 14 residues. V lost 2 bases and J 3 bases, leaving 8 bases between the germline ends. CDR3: CASSLADNYNEQFF. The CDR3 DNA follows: TGTGCCAGCAGTTTAGCGGACAACTACAATGAGCAGTTCTTC.

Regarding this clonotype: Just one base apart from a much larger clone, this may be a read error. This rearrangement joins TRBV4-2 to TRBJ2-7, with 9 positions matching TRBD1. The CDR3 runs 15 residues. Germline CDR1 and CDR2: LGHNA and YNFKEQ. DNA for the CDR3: TGTGCCGGCAGCCCCCAGGGACAGGGCTCCTACGAGCAGTACTTC. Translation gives CAGSPQGQGSYEQYF.

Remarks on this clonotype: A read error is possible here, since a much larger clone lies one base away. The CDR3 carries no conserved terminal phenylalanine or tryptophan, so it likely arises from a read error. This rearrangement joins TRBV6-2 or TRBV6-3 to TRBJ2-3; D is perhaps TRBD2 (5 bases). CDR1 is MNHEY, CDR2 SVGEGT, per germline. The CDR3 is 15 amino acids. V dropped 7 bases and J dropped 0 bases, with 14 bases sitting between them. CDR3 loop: CASKPGFSSTDTQYL. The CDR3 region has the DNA TGTGCCAGCAAACCGGGATTTTCTAGCACAGATACGCAGTATTTA.

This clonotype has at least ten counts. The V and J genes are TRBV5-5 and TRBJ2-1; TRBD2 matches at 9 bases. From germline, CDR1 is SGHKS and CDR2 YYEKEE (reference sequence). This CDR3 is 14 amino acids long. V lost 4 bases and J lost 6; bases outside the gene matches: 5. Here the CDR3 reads CASSPGTSPNEQFF. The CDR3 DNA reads TGTGCCAGCAGCCCAGGGACTAGCCCCAATGAGCAGTTCTTC.

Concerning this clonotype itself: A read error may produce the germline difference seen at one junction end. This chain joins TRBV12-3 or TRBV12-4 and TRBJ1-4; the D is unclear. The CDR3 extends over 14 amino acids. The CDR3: CASRPDGVNEELFF. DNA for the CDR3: TGTGCCAGCAGGCCGGACGGAGTTAATGAAGAACTGTTTTTT.

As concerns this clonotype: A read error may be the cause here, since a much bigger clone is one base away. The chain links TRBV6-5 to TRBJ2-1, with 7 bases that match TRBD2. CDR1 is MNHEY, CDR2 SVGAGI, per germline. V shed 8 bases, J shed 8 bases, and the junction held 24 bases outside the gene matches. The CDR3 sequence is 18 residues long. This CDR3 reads CASYSRVAGDAPVYEQFF. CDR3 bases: TGTGCCAGCTATAGTCGCGTCGCGGGGGACGCGCCCGTTTATGAGCAGTTCTTC.

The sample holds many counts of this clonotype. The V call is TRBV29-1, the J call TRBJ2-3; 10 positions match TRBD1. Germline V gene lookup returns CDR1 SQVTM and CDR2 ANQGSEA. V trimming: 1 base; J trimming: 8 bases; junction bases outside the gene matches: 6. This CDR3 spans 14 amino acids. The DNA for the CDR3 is TGCAGCGTTGAAGGACAGGGGGCTTTTGGTACGCAGTATTTT. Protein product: CSVEGQGAFGTQYF.

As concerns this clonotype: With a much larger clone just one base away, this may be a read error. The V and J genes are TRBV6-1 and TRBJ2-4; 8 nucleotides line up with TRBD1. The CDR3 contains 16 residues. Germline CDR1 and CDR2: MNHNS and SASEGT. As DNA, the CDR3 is TGTGCCAGCAATCAGATTGACAGGGGCCATAAAACCATTCAGTACTTC. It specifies CASNQIDRGHKTIQYF.

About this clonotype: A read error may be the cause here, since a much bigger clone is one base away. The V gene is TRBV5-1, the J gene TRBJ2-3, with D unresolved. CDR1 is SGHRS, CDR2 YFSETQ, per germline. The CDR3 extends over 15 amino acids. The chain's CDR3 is CAGSLDPAWTDTQYF. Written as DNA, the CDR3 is TGCGCCGGCAGCTTGGACCCGGCCTGGACAGATACGCAGTATTTT.

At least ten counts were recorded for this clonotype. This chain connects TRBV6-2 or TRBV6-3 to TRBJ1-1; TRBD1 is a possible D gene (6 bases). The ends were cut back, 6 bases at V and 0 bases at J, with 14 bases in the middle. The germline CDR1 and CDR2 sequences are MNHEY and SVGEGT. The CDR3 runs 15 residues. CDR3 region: CASSQWTAMNTEAFF. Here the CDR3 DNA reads TGTGCCAGCAGCCAATGGACAGCCATGAACACTGAAGCTTTCTTT.